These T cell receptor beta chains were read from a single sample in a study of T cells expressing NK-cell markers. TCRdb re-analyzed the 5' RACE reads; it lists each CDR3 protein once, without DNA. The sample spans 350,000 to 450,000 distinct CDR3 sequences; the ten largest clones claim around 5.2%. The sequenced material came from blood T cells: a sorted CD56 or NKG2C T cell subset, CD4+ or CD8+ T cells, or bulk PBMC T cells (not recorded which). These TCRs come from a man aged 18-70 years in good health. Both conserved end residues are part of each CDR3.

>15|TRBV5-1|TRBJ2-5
CASSGLAGGQETQYF
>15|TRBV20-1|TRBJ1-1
CSAPPGGGKVAEAFF
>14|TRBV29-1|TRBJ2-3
CSIPGQGRPDTQYF
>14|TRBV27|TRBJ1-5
CASSPGYSNQPQHF
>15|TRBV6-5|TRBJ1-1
CASSYEGNSHTEAFF
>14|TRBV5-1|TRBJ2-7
CASSRLAGDYEQYF
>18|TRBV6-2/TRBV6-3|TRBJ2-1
CASSWTRGKGPSYNEQFF
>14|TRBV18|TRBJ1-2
CASSPRTEEYGYTF
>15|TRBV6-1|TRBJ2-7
CASGGRGGLYVEQYF
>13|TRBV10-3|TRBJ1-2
CAISESPGYGYTF
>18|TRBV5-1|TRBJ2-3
CASSLGSGGRRPTDTQYF
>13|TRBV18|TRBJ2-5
CASSPRQEETQYF
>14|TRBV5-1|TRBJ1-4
CASSEAEVNEKLFF
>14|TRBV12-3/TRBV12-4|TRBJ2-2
CASTPTGTSGELFF
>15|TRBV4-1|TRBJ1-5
CASSQPDRSNQPQHF
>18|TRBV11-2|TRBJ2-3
CASSSLKGSGGARGTQYF
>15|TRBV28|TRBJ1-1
CASSLSSTGRTEAFF
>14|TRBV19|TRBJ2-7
CASSIEGTAYEQYF
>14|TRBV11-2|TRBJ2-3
CASSAPGTRDTQYF
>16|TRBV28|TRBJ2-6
CASSHAAGDGANVLTF
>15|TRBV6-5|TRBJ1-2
CASSYSRRGYGGYTF
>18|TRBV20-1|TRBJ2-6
CSASRASGFHSGANVLTF
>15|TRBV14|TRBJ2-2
CASSPQGAYTGELFF
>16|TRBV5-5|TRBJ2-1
CASSLVPTSGVNEQFF
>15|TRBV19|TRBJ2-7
CASSSSRDRAYEQYF
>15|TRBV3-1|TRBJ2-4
CASSQDRGGKNIQYF
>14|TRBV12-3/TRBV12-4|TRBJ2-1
CASLRSGGGNEQFF
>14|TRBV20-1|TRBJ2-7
CSAVVASALYEQYF
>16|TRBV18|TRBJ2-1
CASSPLGTSGYNEQFF
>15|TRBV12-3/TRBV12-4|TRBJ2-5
CASREGTGIAETQYF
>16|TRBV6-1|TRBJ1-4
CASSRPNRLGNEKLFF
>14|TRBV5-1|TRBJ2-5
CASSLELGTKTQYF
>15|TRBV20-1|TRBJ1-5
CSAARGAGGNQPQHF
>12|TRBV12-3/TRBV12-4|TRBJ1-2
CASRYTGYGYTF
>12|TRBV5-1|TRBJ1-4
CASSRGGEKLFF
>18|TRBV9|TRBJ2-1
CASSYSSGTSGGVGEQFF
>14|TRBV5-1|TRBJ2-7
CASSYLGQVYERYF
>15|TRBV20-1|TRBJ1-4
CSVIPYMGVGEKLFF
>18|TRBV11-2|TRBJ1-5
CASTMVFQGTYSNQPQHF
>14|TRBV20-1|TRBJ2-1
CSAPRRGGLYEQFF
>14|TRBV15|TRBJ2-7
CATSRDFRTYEQYF
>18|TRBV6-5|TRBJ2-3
CASTPRGGGLAGGDTQYF
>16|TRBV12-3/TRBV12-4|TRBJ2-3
CASSEAGTGPLSPQYF
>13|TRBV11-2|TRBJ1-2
CASRPTGVYGYTF
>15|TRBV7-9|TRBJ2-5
CASSLKGSEGRTQYF
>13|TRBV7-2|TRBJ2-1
CASGLVSYNEQFF
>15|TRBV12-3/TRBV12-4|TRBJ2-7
CASSFGTDRSYEQYF
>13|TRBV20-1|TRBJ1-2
CSASRQGFNGYTF
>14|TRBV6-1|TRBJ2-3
CASNPGLALDTQYF
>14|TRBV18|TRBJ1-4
CASSPGDPGEKLFF